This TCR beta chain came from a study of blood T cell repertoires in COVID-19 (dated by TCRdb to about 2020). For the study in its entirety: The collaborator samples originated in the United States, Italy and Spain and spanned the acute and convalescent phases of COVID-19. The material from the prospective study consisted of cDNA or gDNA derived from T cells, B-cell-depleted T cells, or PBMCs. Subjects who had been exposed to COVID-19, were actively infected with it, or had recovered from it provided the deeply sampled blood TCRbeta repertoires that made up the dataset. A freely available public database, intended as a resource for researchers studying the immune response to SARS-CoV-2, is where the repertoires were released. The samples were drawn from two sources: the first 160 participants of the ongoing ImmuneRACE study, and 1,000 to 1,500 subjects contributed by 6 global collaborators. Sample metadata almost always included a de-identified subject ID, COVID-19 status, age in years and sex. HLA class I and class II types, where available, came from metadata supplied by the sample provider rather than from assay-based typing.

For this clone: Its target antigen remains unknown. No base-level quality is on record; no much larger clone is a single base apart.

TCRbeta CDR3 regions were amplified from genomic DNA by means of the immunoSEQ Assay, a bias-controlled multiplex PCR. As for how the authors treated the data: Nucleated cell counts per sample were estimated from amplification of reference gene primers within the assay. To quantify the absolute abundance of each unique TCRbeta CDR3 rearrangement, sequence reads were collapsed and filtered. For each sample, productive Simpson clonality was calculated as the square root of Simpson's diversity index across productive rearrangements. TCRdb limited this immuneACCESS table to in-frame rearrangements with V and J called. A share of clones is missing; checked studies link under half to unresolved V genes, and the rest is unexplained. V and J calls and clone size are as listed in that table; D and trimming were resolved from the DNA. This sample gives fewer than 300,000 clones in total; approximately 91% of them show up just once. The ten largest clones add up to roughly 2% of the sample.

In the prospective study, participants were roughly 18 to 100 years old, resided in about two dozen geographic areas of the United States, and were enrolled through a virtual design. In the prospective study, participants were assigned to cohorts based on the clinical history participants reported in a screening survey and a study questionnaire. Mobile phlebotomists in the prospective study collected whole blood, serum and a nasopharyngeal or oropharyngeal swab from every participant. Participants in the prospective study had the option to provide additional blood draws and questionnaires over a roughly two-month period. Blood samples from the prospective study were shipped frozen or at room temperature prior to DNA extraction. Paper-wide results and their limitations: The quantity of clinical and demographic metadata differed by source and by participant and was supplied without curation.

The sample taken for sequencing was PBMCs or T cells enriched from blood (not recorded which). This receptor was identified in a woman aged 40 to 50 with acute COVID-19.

Read as DNA, the sequence is TGTGCCAGCAGGCAAACACAGGGAGACTATGGCTACACCTTC. It encodes CASRQTQGDYGYTF. The chain couples TRBV28 to TRBJ1-2, and TRBD1 may be the D gene, going by 6 matching bases. V was cut back by 6 bases and J by 3 bases, leaving a gap of 14 bases between them. CDR1 MDHEN and CDR2 SYDVKM are derived from the germline V gene. The CDR3 runs 14 residues from the cysteine to the phenylalanine. Left in the record is the CDR3 DNA by itself, 42 bases read in frame from the first base.